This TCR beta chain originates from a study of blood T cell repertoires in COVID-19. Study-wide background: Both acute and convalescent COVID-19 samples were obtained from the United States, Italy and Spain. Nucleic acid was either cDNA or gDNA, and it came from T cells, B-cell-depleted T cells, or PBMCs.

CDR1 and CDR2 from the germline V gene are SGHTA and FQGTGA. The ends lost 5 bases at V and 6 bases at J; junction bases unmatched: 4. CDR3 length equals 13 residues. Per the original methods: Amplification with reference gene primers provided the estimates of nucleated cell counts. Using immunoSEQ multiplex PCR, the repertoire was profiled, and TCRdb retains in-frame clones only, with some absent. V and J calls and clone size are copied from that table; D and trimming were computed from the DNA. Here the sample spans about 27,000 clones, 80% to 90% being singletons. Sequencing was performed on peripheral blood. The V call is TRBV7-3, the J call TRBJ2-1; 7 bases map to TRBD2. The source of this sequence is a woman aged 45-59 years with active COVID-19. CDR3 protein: CASSAGEGNEQFF. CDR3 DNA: TGTGCCAGCAGCGCGGGAGAGGGCAATGAGCAGTTCTTC.